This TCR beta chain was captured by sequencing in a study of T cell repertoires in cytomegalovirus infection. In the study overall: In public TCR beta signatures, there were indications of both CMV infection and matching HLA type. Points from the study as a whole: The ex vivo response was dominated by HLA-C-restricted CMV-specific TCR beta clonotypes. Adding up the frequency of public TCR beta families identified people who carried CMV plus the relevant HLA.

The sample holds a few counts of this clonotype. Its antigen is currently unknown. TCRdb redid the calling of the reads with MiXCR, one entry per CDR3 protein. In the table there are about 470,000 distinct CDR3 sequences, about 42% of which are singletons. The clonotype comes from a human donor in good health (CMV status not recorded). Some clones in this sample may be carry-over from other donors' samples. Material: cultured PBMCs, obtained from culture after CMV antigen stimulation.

In DNA form, the CDR3 reads TGTGCCAGCAGCAGAGAGCGGCTGGGGGCCAAAAACATTCAGTACTTC. It specifies CASSRERLGAKNIQYF. V gene TRBV7-8 combines with J gene TRBJ2-4; D is possibly TRBD2 (5 bases). The CDR3 has 16 residues. Trimming removed 5 bases from V and 1 base from J, with 15 bases in between. Germline V gene lookup returns CDR1 SGHVS and CDR2 FQNEAQ.